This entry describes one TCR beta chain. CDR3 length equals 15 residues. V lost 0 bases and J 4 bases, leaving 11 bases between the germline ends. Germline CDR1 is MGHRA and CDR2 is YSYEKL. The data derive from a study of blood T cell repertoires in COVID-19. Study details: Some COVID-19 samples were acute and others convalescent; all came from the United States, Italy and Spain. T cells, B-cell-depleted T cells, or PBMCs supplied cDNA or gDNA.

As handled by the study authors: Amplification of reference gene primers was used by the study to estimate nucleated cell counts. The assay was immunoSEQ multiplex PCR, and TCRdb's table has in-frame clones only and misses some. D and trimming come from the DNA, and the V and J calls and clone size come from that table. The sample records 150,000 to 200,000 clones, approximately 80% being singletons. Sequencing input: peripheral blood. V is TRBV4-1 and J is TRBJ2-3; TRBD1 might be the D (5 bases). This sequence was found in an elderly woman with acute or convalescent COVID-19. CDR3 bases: TGCGCCAGCAGCCAAGACCGGATGACAGCAGATACGCAGTATTTT. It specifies CASSQDRMTADTQYF.